The clone carrying this TCR beta chain was counted between two and nine times. The data belong to a study of blood T cell repertoires in COVID-19. Source study methods: Amplification from reference gene primers served as the basis for estimated nucleated cell counts. Sequencing was performed with immunoSEQ multiplex PCR; in TCRdb, only in-frame clones are kept and a portion is missing. The DNA gave D and trimming, while V, J and clone size come from that table. The sample shows roughly 310,000 clones, roughly 88% of them seen only once. Those enrolled in Seattle joined during active infection and were followed longitudinally afterward. V shed 0 bases and J shed 8 bases, with 8 bases lying between them. The CDR3 sequence is 12 residues long. The V gene's germline CDR1 is SGHDT and CDR2 YYEEEE.

The TCR comes from a woman in her thirties with COVID-19, enrolled during active disease. This chain joins TRBV5-6 and TRBJ1-2, with D uncertain. Specimen: peripheral blood. CDR3: CASSLASGGYTF. CDR3 DNA: TGTGCCAGCAGCTTGGCGTCAGGAGGCTACACCTTC.